Listed here are 7 T cell receptor beta chains from one sample, sequenced in a study of T cell changes during pregnancy in multiple sclerosis. Measured with immunoSEQ multiplex PCR; TCRdb has only the in-frame clones, and not every one. The sample records tens of thousands of clones, approximately 92% being singletons. The sample was CD4+ T cells from peripheral blood mononuclear cells, taken in the third trimester of pregnancy. The receptor source for this set is a female donor with multiple sclerosis, enrolled in a pregnancy study.

This rearrangement joins TRBV5-6 to TRBJ1-6, with TRBD1 matching 8 bases. Trimming cost V 7 bases and J 9 bases; bases outside gene matches: 12. Germline V gene lookup returns CDR1 SGHDT and CDR2 YYEEEE. The CDR3 length is 15 residues. The DNA of the CDR3 is TGTGCCAGCCTTCTTCTGGACAGGGAAGGTTCACCCCTCCACTTT. This sequence encodes CASLLLDREGSPLHF.

In DNA, the CDR3 is TGCGCCAGCAGCATAGGACTAGCGGGGGGCGGTCAAGAGACCCAGTACTTC. Encoded protein: CASSIGLAGGGQETQYF. The chain joins TRBV5-1 to TRBJ2-5, with 14 bases matching TRBD2. Losses at the gene ends were 4 bases for V and 2 bases for J; bases not matched to a gene: 7. This CDR3 has 17 amino acids. Germline values: CDR1 SGHRS, CDR2 YFSETQ. Full variable domain (outside the CDR3, taken from reference TRBV5-1 and TRBJ2-5): KAGVTQTPRYLIKTRGQQVTLSCSPISGHRSVSWYQQTPGQGLQFLFEYFSETQRNKGNFPGRFSGRQFSNSRSEMNVSTLELGDSALYLCASSIGLAGGGQETQYFGPGTRLLVL.

The J gene is TRBJ2-7, the V gene TRBV7-2; the match to TRBD1 covers 10 bases. The germline V gene has CDR1 SGHTA and CDR2 FQGNSA. The junction had 6 bases not matched to a gene; V was cut back by 4 bases and J by 6 bases. This CDR3 comprises 14 residues. The CDR3 spells CASSSQGQGTEQYF. CDR3 DNA: TGTGCCAGCAGCTCGCAGGGACAGGGGACCGAGCAGTACTTC.

This chain links TRBV5-4 with TRBJ1-1; unclear D gene. This CDR3 comprises 14 residues. V lost 1 base and J lost 11, with 18 bases in between. The germline V gene has CDR1 SGHNT and CDR2 YYREEE (reference sequence). The CDR3 loop is CASSLFGPMRDAFF. CDR3 in DNA: TGTGCCAGCAGCTTGTTCGGCCCCATGAGGGATGCTTTCTTT.

This sequence joins TRBV9 and TRBJ2-3; D remains unclear. Trimming took 4 bases from V and 6 from J, leaving 9 bases between them. CDR3 size: 12 residues. Germline assignment: CDR1 SGDLS and CDR2 YYNGEE. The chain's CDR3 is CASSPSGDTQYF. In DNA, the CDR3 is TGTGCCAGCAGCCCCTCCGGGGATACGCAGTATTTT.

V usage is TRBV5-6 and J usage is TRBJ1-4; 9 bases map to TRBD1. The germline CDR1 and CDR2 sequences are SGHDT and YYEEEE. With 4 bases clipped from V and 4 bases from J, the junction kept 8 bases outside the gene matches. CDR3 length equals 16 residues. The CDR3 loop is CASSTRQGEYNEKLFF. For the CDR3, the DNA is TGTGCCAGCAGCACCCGACAGGGGGAGTATAATGAAAAACTGTTTTTT.

The rearrangement uses TRBV6-5 and TRBJ1-1; D not certain. The CDR3 totals 15 residues. V lost 2 bases, J lost 1 base, and 11 bases lay in between. Per germline, CDR1 MNHEY and CDR2 SVGAGI. The CDR3 is CASSYEEVGNTEAFF. CDR3 nucleotide sequence: TGTGCCAGCAGTTACGAGGAAGTTGGGAACACTGAAGCTTTCTTT.